The 26 T cell receptor beta chains listed next were all sequenced from one sample in a study of blood T cell dynamics during melanoma immunotherapy (TCRdb year 2020). Interpreted using the paper, the time point label stands for: week 3, after first cycle of checkpoint inhibitor. Library preparation employed the immunoSEQ multiplex PCR assay. The table was pulled from immuneACCESS by TCRdb, which kept in-frame rearrangements only. Such tables lose some clones; where checked, under half of the loss comes from unresolved V genes, and the rest has no known cause. Across this sample there are about 12,000 clones, with over 75% seen only once. Together, the top ten hold 4% to 5% of the sample. Sequencing used blood, obtained from a patient treated with checkpoint blockade. These receptors all come from a human donor with melanoma.

The gene calls are TRBV28 and TRBJ1-3; 7 positions match TRBD1. The junction had 7 bases not matched to a gene; V was cut back by 4 bases and J by 4 bases. This CDR3 contains 15 residues. Germline CDR1 reads MDHEN; CDR2 reads SYDVKM. CDR3 nucleotides: TGTGCCAGCAGTTCAGGGGGTAGAGCAGGAAACACCATATATTTT. This gives the protein CASSSGGRAGNTIYF.

The V gene is TRBV2, the J gene TRBJ1-3; D is perhaps TRBD1 (6 bases). Trimming cost V 8 bases and J 0 bases, with 17 bases left between them. Germline-derived CDR1 and CDR2 are SNHLY and FYNNEI. This CDR3 is built from 16 residues. CDR3 coding DNA: TGTGCCAGCGTAAAGGACAGTTCAGTCTCTGGAAACACCATATATTTT. Amino acids: CASVKDSSVSGNTIYF.

This chain links TRBV6-6 with TRBJ2-7, with 9 nucleotides matching TRBD1. Germline V gene data show CDR1 as MNHNY and CDR2 as SVGAGI (reference sequence). CDR3 length: 13 residues. Germline trimming cut 2 bases from V and 6 bases from J; bases unmatched to any gene: 2. The CDR3 reads CASSYGTGTEQYF. CDR3 bases: TGTGCCAGCAGTTACGGGACAGGGACCGAGCAGTACTTC.

V is TRBV28 and J is TRBJ2-2, with 7 bases that match TRBD2. This CDR3 has 16 amino acids. Per germline, CDR1 MDHEN and CDR2 SYDVKM. Germline trimming cut 5 bases from V and 4 bases from J; bases unmatched to any gene: 10. The CDR3 here is CASSMGGRRGTGELFF. CDR3 coding DNA: TGTGCCAGCAGTATGGGGGGGAGGCGGGGCACCGGGGAGCTGTTTTTT.

The V and J genes are TRBV9 and TRBJ1-1; D ambiguous. The CDR3 length is 13 residues. Germline CDR1 SGDLS, CDR2 YYNGEE. The ends were cut back, 1 base at V and 1 base at J, with 5 bases in the middle. The CDR3 reads CASSVSQNTEAFF. The CDR3 DNA is TGTGCCAGCAGCGTATCTCAGAACACTGAAGCTTTCTTT.

The chain is built from TRBV7-3 and TRBJ2-2; 7 bases agree with TRBD1. V was clipped by 3 bases and J by 6 bases; unmatched bases: 13. From germline, CDR1 is SGHTA and CDR2 FQGTGA. This CDR3 region has 17 residues. CDR3 residues: CASSFVPVTGSAGELFF. In DNA form, the CDR3 reads TGTGCCAGCAGCTTCGTTCCGGTGACAGGGTCGGCCGGGGAGCTGTTTTTT.

This clone was seen just once. The J gene is TRBJ2-1, the V gene TRBV11-2; D ambiguous. This CDR3 is built from 14 residues. Germline CDR1 is SGHAT and CDR2 is FQNNGV. V shed 6 bases and J shed 6 bases, with 15 bases lying between them. The CDR3 sequence: CASSRSTSVNEQFF. CDR3 sequence (DNA): TGTGCCAGCAGTAGATCAACCTCGGTCAATGAGCAGTTCTTC.

The V and J genes are TRBV30 and TRBJ1-3, with D maybe TRBD1 (5 bases). The V gene lost 2 bases and the J gene lost 4 bases, with 12 bases spanning the gap. Per germline, CDR1 GTSNPN and CDR2 SVGIG (reference sequence). This CDR3 has 14 residues. CDR3 bases: TGTGCCTGGAGTTACGGGACGGCAGGAAACACCATATATTTT. Translated: CAWSYGTAGNTIYF.

V gene TRBV19 combines with J gene TRBJ2-1; tentative D call: TRBD2 (5 bases). Trimming cost V 4 bases and J 0 bases, with 10 bases left between them. Germline V gene data show CDR1 as LNHDA and CDR2 as SQIVND (reference sequence). The CDR3 length is 15 residues. The CDR3 protein is CASSTRGNSYNEQFF. The CDR3 DNA reads as TGTGCCAGTAGTACCCGGGGAAACTCCTACAATGAGCAGTTCTTC.

Written as DNA, the CDR3 is TGCAGCGTTAACGCAAACACCGGGGAGCTGTTTTTT. It encodes CSVNANTGELFF. The chain joins TRBV29-1 to TRBJ2-2; D unresolved. V dropped 5 bases and J dropped 2 bases, with 6 bases sitting between them. This CDR3 spans 12 amino acids. CDR1 is SQVTM and CDR2 is ANQGSEA in the germline V gene.

V is TRBV30 and J is TRBJ2-7; TRBD2 aligns across 7 bases. This CDR3 is built from 13 residues. The V segment lost 1 base and the J segment 2 bases; nucleotides outside the gene matches: 2. The V gene's germline CDR1 is GTSNPN and CDR2 SVGIG (reference sequence). The CDR3, as DNA: TGTGCCTGGAGTGGGGGAGGGGCCTACGAGCAGTACTTC. This codes for CAWSGGGAYEQYF.

The chain has TRBV21-1 and TRBJ1-1. TRBV21-1 is a documented pseudogene. The CDR3 is 14 residues long. DNA of the CDR3: TGTGCCAGTAGGGGACCGGGGCCAGGCACTGAAGCTTTCTTT. It codes for CASRGPGPGTEAFF.

Here the CDR3 reads CAWRGRGQSTGELFF. CDR3 nucleotide sequence: TGTGCCTGGAGGGGTAGGGGGCAGAGCACCGGGGAGCTGTTTTTT. The rearrangement joins TRBV30 to TRBJ2-2, with 7 bases identical to TRBD1. The CDR3 is 15 amino acids. The germline gives CDR1 GTSNPN, CDR2 SVGIG (reference sequence). Trimming at V came to 3 bases and at J to 4 bases, leaving 8 bases not matched to a gene.

V and J are TRBV7-9 and TRBJ1-1; D gene unclear. The V gene's germline CDR1 is SEHNR and CDR2 FQNEAQ (reference sequence). Deletions cut 1 base from V and 1 base from J, with 10 bases between. The CDR3 is 15 amino acids. The CDR3: CASSLDGSRNTEAFF. CDR3 DNA: TGTGCCAGCAGCTTAGACGGCAGCAGGAACACTGAAGCTTTCTTT.

This clone was seen more than once but under ten times. This chain connects TRBV4-2 to TRBJ2-7; the match to TRBD2 covers 12 bases. Per germline, CDR1 LGHNA and CDR2 YNFKEQ. V was clipped by 3 bases and J by 3 bases; unmatched bases: 3. The CDR3 sequence is 15 residues long. Written as DNA, the CDR3 is TGTGCCAGCAGCCACGAGACTAGCGGGAGCTACGAGCAGTACTTC. Protein: CASSHETSGSYEQYF.

CDR3 region: CASSVGSSGVNEQFF. In nucleotides, the CDR3 is TGTGCCAGCAGCGTAGGGTCTAGCGGGGTCAATGAGCAGTTCTTC. The rearrangement joins TRBV9 to TRBJ2-1; 9 bases align to TRBD2. Germline assignment: CDR1 SGDLS and CDR2 YYNGEE. The CDR3 has 15 amino acids. V shed 0 bases, J shed 6 bases, and the junction held 4 bases outside the gene matches.

The chain links TRBV7-2 to TRBJ2-3; no reliable D call. The CDR3 is 14 residues long. Trimming stripped 0 bases from V and 3 bases from J, with 7 bases between. Germline V lookup: CDR1 SGHTA, CDR2 FQGNSA. The CDR3 DNA reads TGTGCCAGCAGCTTAGCCGTCGCGACAGATACGCAGTATTTT. Encoded protein: CASSLAVATDTQYF.

J is TRBJ2-5 and V is TRBV6-1; 14 bases line up with TRBD2. The V and J ends lost 10 bases and 3 bases, in that order; junction bases with no gene match: 7. Germline assignment: CDR1 MNHNS and CDR2 SASEGT. CDR3 length: 15 amino acids. CDR3 DNA: TGTGCCACCCGACTAGCGGGAGGGGGAAAAGAGACCCAGTACTTC. Protein sequence: CATRLAGGGKETQYF.

The genes are TRBV7-3 and TRBJ2-1, with a tentative D call TRBD1 (6 bases). The CDR3 contains 15 residues. V was shortened by 4 bases and J by 7 bases, with 17 bases between the two germline ends. The V gene's germline CDR1 is SGHTA and CDR2 FQGTGA. The DNA for the CDR3 is TGTGCCAGCAGCTGGGGTCCAGGGGCTGGGAATGAGCAGTTCTTC. Its translation: CASSWGPGAGNEQFF.

V gene TRBV7-3 combines with J gene TRBJ2-3; 7 bases align to TRBD2. CDR1 is SGHTA, CDR2 FQGTGA, per germline. V trimming: 2 bases; J trimming: 1 base; junction bases outside the gene matches: 9. The length of the CDR3 is 17 residues. The CDR3 sequence is CASSLGLAVPGTDTQYF. In nucleotides, the CDR3 is TGTGCCAGCAGCTTAGGTCTAGCGGTCCCTGGCACAGATACGCAGTATTTT.

This chain uses TRBV15 with TRBJ2-5, with 10 bases matching TRBD2. Per the germline V gene, CDR1 is LNHNV and CDR2 is YYDKDF (reference sequence). The CDR3 has 17 residues. V was pared by 0 bases and J by 2 bases, with 6 bases of the junction left unmatched. This chain's CDR3 is CATSRDSGTSVQETQYF. The CDR3 nucleotides read TGTGCCACCAGCAGAGACTCCGGGACTAGCGTTCAAGAGACCCAGTACTTC.

V and J are TRBV7-8 and TRBJ2-3, with TRBD2 matching over 14 bases. Trimming cost V 5 bases and J 3 bases; bases outside gene matches: 10. Per the germline V gene, CDR1 is SGHVS and CDR2 is FQNEAQ. This CDR3 is built from 18 residues. CDR3 protein: CASSPRSGTSGGTDTQYF. The CDR3 DNA follows: TGTGCCAGCAGCCCCAGATCCGGGACTAGCGGGGGTACAGATACGCAGTATTTT.

This clone was detected once. This rearrangement joins TRBV6-1 to TRBJ2-7, with TRBD2 identical over 12 bases. Germline trimming cut 8 bases from V and 3 bases from J; bases unmatched to any gene: 5. CDR3 length: 14 amino acids. Germline lookup yields CDR1 MNHNS and CDR2 SASEGT. CDR3 amino acids: CASGPTSGSYEQYF. The CDR3, as DNA: TGTGCCAGCGGCCCGACTAGCGGGAGCTACGAGCAGTACTTC.

The gene calls are TRBV6-5 and TRBJ1-5; D possibly corresponds to TRBD1 (6 bases). The CDR3 consists of 15 residues. Trimming pared 5 bases from V and 2 bases from J, leaving 13 bases between. Per the germline V gene, CDR1 is MNHEY and CDR2 is SVGAGI. The CDR3 DNA sequence: TGTGCCAGCAGTGGCAGGGGAAGGGGCAATCAGCCCCAGCATTTT. Protein: CASSGRGRGNQPQHF.

The rearrangement links TRBV19 to TRBJ1-1; D remains unclear. This CDR3 comprises 15 residues. The V gene lost 5 bases and the J gene lost 1 base, with 14 bases spanning the gap. The germline V gene has CDR1 LNHDA and CDR2 SQIVND (reference sequence). The CDR3 loop is CASSARSGWNTEAFF. DNA for the CDR3: TGTGCCAGTAGTGCACGTTCGGGTTGGAACACTGAAGCTTTCTTT.

The rearrangement links TRBV14 to TRBJ2-5; no reliable D call. Matching the DNA end better, TRBJ2-7 makes the J call doubtful. Germline V gene data show CDR1 as SGHDN and CDR2 as FVKESK. The CDR3 loop spans 14 amino acids. CDR3 protein: CASSQQEVSYEQYF. The DNA for the CDR3 is TGTGCCAGCAGCCAGCAAGAGGTCTCCTACGAGCAGTACTTC.